The source of this TCR beta chain is a study of blood T cell repertoires in COVID-19. Across the whole study: Sites across the United States, Italy and Spain contributed samples from acute and convalescent COVID-19. The cDNA or gDNA used as material had been derived from T cells, B-cell-depleted T cells, or PBMCs.

Produced via immunoSEQ multiplex PCR; TCRdb's table is partial and in-frame only. This table has about 52,000 clones, about 92% appearing once. This clone was seen just once. The CDR3 has 16 residues. CDR1 and CDR2 from the germline V gene are LNHDA and SQIVND (reference sequence). The V and J ends lost 5 bases and 4 bases, in that order; junction bases with no gene match: 9. The specimen was peripheral blood. This clonotype was obtained from a human donor in a cohort sampled during active COVID-19. The chain combines TRBV19 with TRBJ2-2, with TRBD2 matching over 8 bases. The CDR3 DNA is TGTGCCAGTAGTGCACTAGCGGCCCCGAGCACCGGGGAGCTGTTTTTT. Amino acid sequence: CASSALAAPSTGELFF. The variable domain in full, completed from reference TRBV19 and TRBJ2-2, reads DGGITQSPKYLFRKEGQNVTLSCEQNLNHDAMYWYRQDPGQGLRLIYYSQIVNDFQKGDIAEGYSVSREKKESFPLTVTSAQKNPTAFYLCASSALAAPSTGELFFGEGSRLTVL.